This TCR beta chain was documented in a study of blood T cell repertoires in COVID-19 (dated by TCRdb to the early 2020s). Notes on the research overall: Samples from collaborators originated in the United States, Italy and Spain and spanned both the acute and convalescent phases of COVID-19. The material from the prospective study consisted of cDNA or gDNA derived from T cells, B-cell-depleted T cells, or PBMCs. Deeply sampled blood TCRbeta repertoires from subjects exposed to, actively infected with, or recovered from COVID-19 were included in the dataset. A freely available public database, intended as a resource for researchers studying the immune response to SARS-CoV-2, is where the repertoires were released. Samples came from the ongoing ImmuneRACE study (first 160 participants) plus 1,254 subjects from 6 global collaborators. Nearly every sample came with metadata listing a de-identified subject ID, COVID-19 status, age in years and sex. Where available, HLA class I and class II types were obtained from metadata supplied by the sample provider rather than from assay-based typing.

On the study overall, not on this receptor specifically: The quantity of clinical and demographic metadata differed by source and by participant and was supplied without curation.

A single count supports this clone. The target of this receptor is not known. No much larger clonotype is one base removed from it; base qualities were not supplied. CDR1 is given as SGHRS and CDR2 as YFSETQ, both from the germline V gene. From its cysteine to its phenylalanine, the CDR3 spans 13 amino acids. Just CDR3 DNA is preserved here, 39 bases in frame from base 1. Trimming removed 3 bases from V and 0 bases from J, leaving 6 bases between the germline ends. In Seattle, one collaborating source enrolled patients while the infection was active and tracked those patients longitudinally over the course of disease. The collaborating institutions used their own protocols to collect whole blood in K2EDTA tubes. For TCRbeta analysis, collaborators shipped samples in one of three forms: frozen whole blood, isolated PBMCs, or DNA extracted from either of those sample types. TCRbeta CDR3 regions were amplified from genomic DNA by means of the immunoSEQ Assay, a bias-controlled multiplex PCR. For the original study's pipeline: The number of nucleated cells in each sample was estimated by amplification of reference gene primers within the assay. To quantify the absolute abundance of each unique TCRbeta CDR3 rearrangement, sequence reads were collapsed and filtered. For each sample, productive Simpson clonality was calculated as the square root of Simpson's diversity index over productive rearrangements. The immuneACCESS repertoire file appears here via TCRdb, limited to in-frame rearrangements. These files lack a portion of the clones; in checked studies, under half of the deficit traces to unresolved V genes, and the cause of the others is not known. V and J calls plus clone size are reproduced from that table; the DNA served to infer D and trimming. This sample holds more than 300,000 clones; 90% were observed only once. Jointly, the top ten make up 0.95% to 1.3% of the sample.

The sequence was obtained from a woman between 35 and 50 years old with COVID-19, enrolled during active disease. The rearranged segments are TRBV5-1 and TRBJ1-1; the D gene assignment is ambiguous. Input material: peripheral blood. CDR3 protein: CASSSAVNTEAFF. The nucleotide sequence is given as TGCGCCAGCAGCTCTGCAGTGAACACTGAAGCTTTCTTT.